What follows describes a single T cell receptor (beta chain). Its target is unknown. The germline gives CDR1 LGHNA, CDR2 YSLEER. This CDR3 has 16 amino acids. Between the trimmed V and J ends, which lost 1 base and 8 bases, there was a span of 18 bases. Produced via immunoSEQ multiplex PCR; TCRdb's table is partial and in-frame only. The sample records about 160,000 clones, 95% to 97% being singletons. The data derive from a study of cytomegalovirus exposure and HLA in healthy donors. Findings of the study overall: While the bulk of TCR sequences proved rare, some public TCRs turned up in many donors. The study designated 150 or so TCR beta chains cytomegalovirus-associated.

An approximately 120-subject validation cohort, separate from the approximately 700-subject first cohort, supplied the donors. This receptor was identified in a young woman in good health and CMV-seronegative. The chain combines TRBV4-3 with TRBJ2-1, with a tentative D call TRBD2 (5 bases). The sequencing sample was made of PBMCs. The CDR3, as DNA: TGCGCCAGCAGCCAAGCGAGCGGTCTCGGTTGGGATGAGCAGTTCTTC. This codes for CASSQASGLGWDEQFF.